The clone carrying this TCR beta chain showed up many times. Sequencing was done on patients that had shown CD8+CD57+ cell expansion by flow cytometry. Germline lookup yields CDR1 SGDLS and CDR2 YYNGEE. This CDR3 has 13 residues. The V and J ends lost 4 bases and 4 bases respectively, with 9 bases between them. This entry belongs to a study of CD8+CD57+ T cells in acquired aplastic anemia. Overall study context: The mean DNA yield obtained from sorted CD4+ and CD8+ cells came to roughly 3.4 ug.

Profiling of TCR beta VDJ combinations and CDR3 sequences used genomic DNA as template. From the reads, TCRdb called clonotypes with MiXCR, one entry per CDR3 protein. Altogether about 160,000 distinct CDR3 sequences are present, roughly 43% being singletons, with the ten largest covering around 2.9%. The chain employs TRBV9 and TRBJ1-3; D unresolved. The sequence was collected from a human donor with aplastic anemia. Sequenced: sorted CD4+, CD8+, or CD8+CD57+ T cells (not recorded which) from PBMCs. This chain's CDR3 is CASSFTAGNTIYF. The CDR3 nucleotides read TGTGCCAGCAGCTTTACTGCCGGAAACACCATATATTTT. Filled out from reference TRBV9 and TRBJ1-3, the complete variable domain reads DSGVTQTPKHLITATGQRVTLRCSPRSGDLSVYWYQQSLDQGLQFLIQYYNGEERAKGNILERFSAQQFPDLHSELNLSSLELGDSALYFCASSFTAGNTIYFGEGSWLTVV.